This entry lists 10 T cell receptor beta chains sequenced from one sample in a study of blood T cell repertoires in COVID-19. Libraries were prepared by immunoSEQ multiplex PCR; TCRdb keeps only in-frame clonotypes and omits some of them. Here the sample spans about 290,000 clones, nearly 90% being singletons. Sequenced input: peripheral blood. These receptors were collected from a woman in her twenties or thirties with COVID-19, enrolled during active disease.

V and J are TRBV9 and TRBJ2-5; 8 bases are shared with TRBD1. The CDR3 length is 15 residues. The V gene's germline CDR1 is SGDLS and CDR2 YYNGEE. J gave up 5 bases and V 4 bases, and 10 bases lay outside the gene matches. The CDR3 here is CASSKLTGVYETQYF. CDR3 DNA sequence: TGTGCCAGCAGCAAGTTGACAGGGGTATACGAGACCCAGTACTTC.

Of note for this clone: Other DNA sequences in this sample translate to the same CDR3. This sequence joins TRBV7-9 and TRBJ2-7, with 11 bases identical to TRBD1. This CDR3 spans 14 amino acids. From germline, CDR1 is SEHNR and CDR2 FQNEAQ (reference sequence). V shed 5 bases, J shed 2 bases, and the junction held 2 bases outside the gene matches. The DNA of the CDR3 is TGTGCCAGCAGCCGGGGACAGGGGGCCTACGAGCAGTACTTC. Translated, it gives CASSRGQGAYEQYF.

V gene TRBV12-2 combines with J gene TRBJ2-7; TRBD2 is taken as the D call from the table, unchecked against the DNA. TRBV12-2 is a pseudogene. This CDR3 comprises 17 residues. The CDR3 region is CASRLAGGLAESVGQYF. CDR3 in DNA: TGTGCAAGTCGCTTAGCGGGGGGACTAGCGGAATCCGTCGGGCAGTACTTC.

The chain uses TRBV27 and TRBJ1-3, with a tentative D call TRBD1 (5 bases). CDR3 size: 16 residues. Germline assignment: CDR1 MNHEY and CDR2 SMNVEV (reference sequence). The V gene lost 6 bases and the J gene lost 0 bases, with 15 bases spanning the gap. The CDR3 DNA reads TGTGCCAGCAGGGAAACAGGTTCGCTCTCTGGAAACACCATATATTTT. This codes for CASRETGSLSGNTIYF.

The V call is TRBV9, the J call TRBJ2-6, with D maybe TRBD1 (5 bases). This CDR3 is 14 amino acids long. Trimming stripped 7 bases from V and 0 bases from J, with 8 bases between. Germline V gene sequence: CDR1 SGDLS, CDR2 YYNGEE. Here the CDR3 DNA reads TGTGCCAGCGGGGCGAACTCTGGGGCCAACGTCCTGACTTTC. Its translation is CASGANSGANVLTF.

The chain uses TRBV30 and TRBJ1-1; D uncertain. Trimming pared 0 bases from V and 5 bases from J, leaving 10 bases between. The CDR3 is 13 amino acids. CDR1 is GTSNPN, CDR2 SVGIG, per germline (reference sequence). In nucleotides, the CDR3 is TGTGCCTGGAGTGTACTAGTAGGGACTGAAGCTTTCTTT. Translating gives CAWSVLVGTEAFF.

The chain couples TRBV11-2 to TRBJ1-2; D uncertain. CDR3 size: 15 residues. Germline assignment: CDR1 SGHAT and CDR2 FQNNGV. Trimming took 1 base from V and 4 from J, leaving 13 bases between them. Written as DNA, the CDR3 is TGTGCCAGCAGCTTAGGAGGGAACACACCCTATGGCTACACCTTC. Encoded protein: CASSLGGNTPYGYTF.

This clone came up once. This chain uses TRBV25-1 with TRBJ1-1; 8 bases are a match to TRBD1. CDR3 size: 14 residues. CDR1 and CDR2 (germline): MGHDK, SYGVNS. V was pared by 1 base and J by 3 bases, with 1 base of the junction left unmatched. The CDR3 DNA reads as TGTGCCAGCAGTGAATCGGACAGGGACACTGAAGCTTTCTTT. As protein: CASSESDRDTEAFF.

The sample holds a few counts of this clone. The chain is built from TRBV7-9 and TRBJ1-3, with D perhaps matching TRBD1 (5 bases). This CDR3 region has 17 residues. Germline CDR1 SEHNR, CDR2 FQNEAQ (reference sequence). V lost 2 bases to trimming and J lost 2 bases, with 16 bases between them. The CDR3 sequence is CASSLLDTAVPGNTIYF. In DNA, the CDR3 is TGTGCCAGCAGCTTACTGGACACAGCCGTACCTGGAAACACCATATATTTT.

The chain joins TRBV7-9 to TRBJ2-5, with a possible D match to TRBD1 (6 bases). V was cut by 8 bases and J by 4 bases, with 14 bases left in between. From germline, CDR1 is SEHNR and CDR2 FQNEAQ (reference sequence). The CDR3 sequence is 13 residues long. This CDR3 reads CASRSGVGETQYF. The CDR3 DNA reads as TGTGCCAGCCGGTCAGGGGTCGGAGAGACCCAGTACTTC.